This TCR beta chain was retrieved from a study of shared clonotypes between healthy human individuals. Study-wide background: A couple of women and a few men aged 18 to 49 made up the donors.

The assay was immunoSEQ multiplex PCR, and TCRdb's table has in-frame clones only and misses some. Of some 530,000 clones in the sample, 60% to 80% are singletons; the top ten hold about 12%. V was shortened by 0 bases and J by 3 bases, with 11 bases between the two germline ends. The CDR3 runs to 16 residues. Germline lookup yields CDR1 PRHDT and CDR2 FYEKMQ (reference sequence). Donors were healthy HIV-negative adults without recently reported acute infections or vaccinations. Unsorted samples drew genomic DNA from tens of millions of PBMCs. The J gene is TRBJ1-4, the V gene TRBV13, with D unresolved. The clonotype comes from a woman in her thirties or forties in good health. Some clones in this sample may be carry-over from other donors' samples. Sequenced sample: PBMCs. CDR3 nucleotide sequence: TGTGCCAGCAGCTTAGGAGCTCCCGGCTCTAATGAAAAACTGTTTTTT. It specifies CASSLGAPGSNEKLFF. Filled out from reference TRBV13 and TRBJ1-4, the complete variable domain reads AAGVIQSPRHLIKEKRETATLKCYPIPRHDTVYWYQQGPGQDPQFLISFYEKMQSDKGSIPDRFSAQQFSDYHSELNMSSLELGDSALYFCASSLGAPGSNEKLFFGSGTQLSVL.